The sequence of this T cell receptor beta chain was determined in a study of chemoradiotherapy in HPV16-positive cancers. Findings and limits, study-wide: Functional assays defining HPV-specific T cells used only a couple of HPV16-positive patients.

Here immunoSEQ multiplex PCR was the method, and the copy in TCRdb shows in-frame clones only, minus some. The sample lists approximately 5,000 clones, 84% seen once, with roughly 9.2% in the top ten. Per the germline V gene, CDR1 is SGHRS and CDR2 is YFSETQ. The CDR3 extends over 16 amino acids. The V and J ends lost 4 bases and 5 bases, in that order; junction bases with no gene match: 10. As regards this clone: No antigen is known for it.

The sample here was tumor tissue, taken from a patient who underwent chemoradiotherapy. This receptor was identified in a human donor with HPV-associated anogenital cancer. The chain employs TRBV5-1 and TRBJ2-5, with TRBD1 matching over 11 bases. CDR3 nucleotides: TGCGCCAGCAGCGCAGGAGGACAGGGGGCTGTGGAGACCCAGTACTTC. Translated: CASSAGGQGAVETQYF.